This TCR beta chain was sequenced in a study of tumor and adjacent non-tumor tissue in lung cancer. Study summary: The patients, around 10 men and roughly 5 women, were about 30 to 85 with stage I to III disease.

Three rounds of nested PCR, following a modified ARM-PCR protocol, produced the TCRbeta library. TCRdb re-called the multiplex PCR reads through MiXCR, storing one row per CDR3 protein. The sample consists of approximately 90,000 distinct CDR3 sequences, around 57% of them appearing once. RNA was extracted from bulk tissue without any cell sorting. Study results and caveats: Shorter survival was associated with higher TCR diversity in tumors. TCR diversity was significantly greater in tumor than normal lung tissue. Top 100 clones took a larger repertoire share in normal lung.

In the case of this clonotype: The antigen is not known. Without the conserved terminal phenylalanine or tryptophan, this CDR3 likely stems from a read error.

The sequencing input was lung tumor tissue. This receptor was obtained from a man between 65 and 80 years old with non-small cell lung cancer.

The CDR3 coding sequence is TGTGCCAGCAGCTTGATAGGGAGTCGACAGTTCTCC. Protein sequence: CASSLIGSRQFS. The chain uses TRBV5-6 and TRBJ2-1; TRBD2 might be the D (5 bases). V was trimmed by 1 base and J by 13 bases, leaving 12 bases between them. The CDR3 consists of 12 residues. Germline CDR1 is SGHDT and CDR2 is YYEEEE.